This T cell receptor (beta chain) was observed in a study of PD-1 blockade in classical Hodgkin lymphoma. Whole-study context: On a schedule of every 2 weeks, patients received nivolumab 3 mg/kg intravenously. Regarding the study as a whole: Complete responders started with a diversity level that resembled newly diagnosed patients at baseline. Relapsed/refractory patients reportedly had the lowest baseline TCR diversity, below newly diagnosed patients, who were below healthy donors. CD4+ but not CD8+ TCR diversity rose significantly by C4D1.

As for time point: cycle 4 day 1 (C4D1), after about 6 weeks of nivolumab. Each patient experienced a relapse that followed autologous stem cell transplantation, and brentuximab vedotin exposure varied. As to this clone: Its antigen is not known.

The assay was immunoSEQ multiplex PCR, and TCRdb's table has in-frame clones only and misses some. The top ten hold 10% to 13% of the sample, which has around 60,000 clones, 91% seen once. The CDR3 extends over 14 amino acids. V gave up 4 bases and J gave up 8 bases, with 17 bases separating them. Per germline, CDR1 LNHDA and CDR2 SQIVND (reference sequence). This TCR was recovered from a human donor with classical Hodgkin lymphoma. The sample in question was peripheral blood mononuclear cells (PBMCs), obtained before the fourth cycle of nivolumab. The J gene is TRBJ1-2, the V gene TRBV19, with D perhaps matching TRBD1 (6 bases). CDR3 amino acids: CASSTWQGLDGYTF. CDR3 nucleotide sequence: TGTGCCAGTAGTACATGGCAGGGGCTAGACGGCTACACCTTC.